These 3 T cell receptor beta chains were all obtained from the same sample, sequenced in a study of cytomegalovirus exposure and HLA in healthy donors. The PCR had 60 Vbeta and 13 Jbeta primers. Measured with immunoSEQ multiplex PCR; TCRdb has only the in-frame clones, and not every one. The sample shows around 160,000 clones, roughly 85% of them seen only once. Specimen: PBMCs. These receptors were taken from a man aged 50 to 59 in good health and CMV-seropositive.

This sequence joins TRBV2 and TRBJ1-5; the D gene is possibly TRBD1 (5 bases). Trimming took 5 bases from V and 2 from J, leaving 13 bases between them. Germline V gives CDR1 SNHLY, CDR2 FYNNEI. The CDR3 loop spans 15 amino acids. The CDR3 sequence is CASSRQLQGNQPQHF. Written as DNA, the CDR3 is TGTGCCAGCAGTCGTCAGTTACAGGGCAATCAGCCCCAGCATTTT.

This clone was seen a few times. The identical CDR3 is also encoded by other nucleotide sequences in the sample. CDR3 amino acids: CASNALGSNNEQFF. The CDR3 nucleotides read TGTGCCAGCAACGCCTTGGGGAGCAACAATGAGCAGTTCTTC. This chain joins TRBV7-9 and TRBJ2-1; weak D call: TRBD2 (5 bases). Between the trimmed V and J ends, which lost 7 bases and 5 bases, there was a span of 15 bases. The CDR3 spans 14 residues. Germline loops: CDR1 SEHNR, CDR2 FQNEAQ (reference sequence). The full variable domain, completed using reference TRBV7-9 and TRBJ2-1, is DTGVSQNPRHKITKRGQNVTFRCDPISEHNRLYWYRQTLGQGPEFLTYFQNEAQLEKSRLLSDRFSAERPKGSFSTLEIQRTEQGDSAMYLCASNALGSNNEQFFGPGTRLTVL.

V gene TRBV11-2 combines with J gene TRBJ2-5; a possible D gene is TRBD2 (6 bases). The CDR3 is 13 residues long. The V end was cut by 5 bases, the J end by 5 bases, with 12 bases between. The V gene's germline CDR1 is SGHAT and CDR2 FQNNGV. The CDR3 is CASSNSGRETQYF. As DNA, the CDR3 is TGTGCCAGCAGCAACTCAGGGAGGGAGACCCAGTACTTC.